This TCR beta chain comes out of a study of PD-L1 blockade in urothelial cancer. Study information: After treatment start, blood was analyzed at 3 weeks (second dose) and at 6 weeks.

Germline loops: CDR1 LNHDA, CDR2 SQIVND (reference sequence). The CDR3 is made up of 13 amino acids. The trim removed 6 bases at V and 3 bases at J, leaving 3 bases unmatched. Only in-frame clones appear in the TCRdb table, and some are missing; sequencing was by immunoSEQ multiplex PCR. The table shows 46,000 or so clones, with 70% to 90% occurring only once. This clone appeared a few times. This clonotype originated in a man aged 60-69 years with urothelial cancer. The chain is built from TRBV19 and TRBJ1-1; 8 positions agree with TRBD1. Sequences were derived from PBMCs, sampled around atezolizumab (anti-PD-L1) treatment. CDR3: CASRVTGDTEAFF. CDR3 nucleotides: TGTGCCAGTAGGGTGACAGGGGACACTGAAGCTTTCTTT.